This entry is about one TCR beta chain. As yet, its antigen is unknown. The time point here: week 23, last vaccination. Vaccination used 300 ug of mutant IDH1 20-mer peptide per dose, with topical imiquimod. The data derive from a study of a mutant IDH1 vaccine in newly diagnosed glioma. For the study at large: The first vaccination came 4-6 weeks after radiotherapy alone, or with temozolomide cycles. Patients arrived already treated with radiotherapy, temozolomide, or both, most having had both.

General study results and limits: No link was apparently found between pseudoprogression and changes in top peripheral T cell clonotypes.

Method: immunoSEQ multiplex PCR; TCRdb's copy keeps in-frame clones and lacks some. This sample has roughly 30,000 clones, with about four fifths found just once. Germline-derived CDR1 and CDR2 are SGHDT and YYEEEE. CDR3 length: 13 amino acids. V was clipped by 5 bases and J by 8 bases; unmatched bases: 3. The receptor's source is a young woman with glioma. The specimen comprised PBMCs, sampled from a glioma patient whose treatment included an IDH1 peptide vaccine. V is TRBV5-6 and J is TRBJ1-4; 10 bases map to TRBD1. The CDR3 DNA follows: TGTGCCAGCAGTTGGACAGGGGGAGAAAAACTGTTTTTT. The encoded protein is CASSWTGGEKLFF.